This TCR beta chain was sequenced for a study of beta chain features in type 1 diabetes. Study-wide background: Some 110,000,000 sorted cells were examined across all samples. Notes on the study in general: Among patients with Type 1 diabetes, TCRB CDR3s were moderately but significantly shorter in every one of the four CD4+ subsets. Any HLA-type effect on TCRB rearrangement remained unresolved here.

The CDR3 extends over 15 amino acids. V lost 0 bases, J lost 4 bases, and 13 bases lay in between. Germline V lookup: CDR1 SEHNR, CDR2 FQNEAQ (reference sequence). Comment on this clone: Antigen specificity is unknown.

The authors reverse transcribed all of the isolated RNA, so sequencing captured expressed TCRB transcripts. The study sequenced naive, central memory and regulatory T cell samples to an average of about 3.8 million reads. Here immunoSEQ multiplex PCR was the method, and the copy in TCRdb shows in-frame clones only, minus some. The table has more than 250,000 clones, 20% seen once. Input material: naive CD4+ T cells from blood. This chain joins TRBV7-9 and TRBJ2-7; perhaps TRBD1 as D (7 bases). The TCR was taken from a woman in her forties with type 1 diabetes. In DNA, the CDR3 is TGTGCCAGCAGCTTAGCGGTGACAGGGAGGTACGAGCAGTACTTC. Amino acid sequence: CASSLAVTGRYEQYF.